What follows are 14 T cell receptor beta chains derived from one specimen sequenced in a study of CD8+ T cells in alopecia areata. Investigators isolated RNA and reverse transcribed it into cDNA to act as the sequencing template. TCRdb's table, derived via immunoSEQ multiplex PCR, lists solely in-frame clones and lacks some. This table has around 150,000 clones, approximately 65% appearing once. The material sequenced was CD8+ T cells sorted from blood. The receptor set was obtained from a human donor in good health.

This sequence joins TRBV29-1 and TRBJ2-3; 11 bases fit TRBD2. The CDR3 runs to 14 residues. The germline V gene has CDR1 SQVTM and CDR2 ANQGSEA. With 5 bases clipped from V and 4 bases from J, the junction kept 5 bases outside the gene matches. CDR3 sequence reads: CSVILAGVPDTQYF. The CDR3, as DNA: TGCAGCGTTATACTAGCGGGAGTTCCAGATACGCAGTATTTT.

J is TRBJ2-5 and V is TRBV25-1, with D possibly matching TRBD1 (5 bases). Trimming shortened V by 3 bases and J by 2 bases, and 10 bases separated the two germline ends. The CDR3 is 14 residues long. The germline V gene encodes CDR1 MGHDK and CDR2 SYGVNS. CDR3 sequence (DNA): TGTGCCAGCAGTGAGGCAGGGCTTCAAGAGACCCAGTACTTC. This sequence encodes CASSEAGLQETQYF.

This chain links TRBV4-1 with TRBJ2-7; the D gene is possibly TRBD1 (5 bases). The V and J ends lost 2 bases and 5 bases respectively, with 10 bases between them. The CDR3 has 13 amino acids. CDR1 and CDR2 (germline): MGHRA, YSYEKL. CDR3 DNA: TGCGCCAGCAGCCAACAGGGTTTCCACGAGCAGTACTTC. This encodes CASSQQGFHEQYF.

This clone has a handful of counts. V is TRBV25-1 and J is TRBJ2-4; D ambiguous. V lost 8 bases and J 1 base, leaving 9 bases between the germline ends. Germline values: CDR1 MGHDK, CDR2 SYGVNS. The CDR3 has 13 residues. The CDR3 region is CASFDRAKNIQYF. The CDR3 DNA reads as TGTGCCAGCTTTGATAGGGCCAAAAACATTCAGTACTTC.

CDR3 protein: CASSPGTWKPQHF. The CDR3 DNA reads as TGTGCCAGCAGTCCCGGGACTTGGAAGCCCCAGCATTTT. V gene TRBV2 combines with J gene TRBJ1-5; a weak D match, TRBD1 (5 bases). The V end was cut by 5 bases, the J end by 8 bases, with 13 bases between. CDR1 and CDR2 (germline): SNHLY, FYNNEI. The CDR3 sequence is 13 residues long.

This clone was counted between two and nine times. This chain connects TRBV29-1 to TRBJ2-3; D possibly corresponds to TRBD2 (5 bases). The CDR3 runs to 13 residues. The V and J ends lost 4 bases and 0 bases respectively, with 8 bases between them. Looked up from germline, CDR1 is SQVTM and CDR2 is ANQGSEA. Here the CDR3 DNA reads TGCAGCGTTGCTTGGACTAGCACAGATACGCAGTATTTT. It translates to CSVAWTSTDTQYF.

In its sample, this clone was seen a few times. The CDR3 sequence: CSVVSVPGELFF. CDR3 DNA sequence: TGCAGCGTGGTCTCCGTCCCCGGGGAGCTGTTTTTT. The chain carries TRBV29-1 and TRBJ2-2; no clear D gene. Trimming stripped 6 bases from V and 6 bases from J, with 11 bases between. The CDR3 has 12 amino acids. Per the germline V gene, CDR1 is SQVTM and CDR2 is ANQGSEA.

V usage is TRBV15 and J usage is TRBJ2-5, with 8 bases identical to TRBD1. The CDR3 sequence is 13 residues long. J was trimmed by 5 bases and V by 6 bases; bases with no gene match: 5. Germline V CDR1 and CDR2: LNHNV, YYDKDF (reference sequence). The CDR3 DNA follows: TGTGCCACCAGTGGACAGGGAGAGGAGACCCAGTACTTC. Its protein product is CATSGQGEETQYF.

The chain is built from TRBV27 and TRBJ1-2; no firm D call. CDR3 length: 15 residues. V was trimmed by 5 bases and J by 1 base, leaving 14 bases between them. CDR1 is MNHEY, CDR2 SMNVEV, per germline (reference sequence). This CDR3 is CASSPGGWGNYGYTF. The CDR3 DNA follows: TGTGCCAGCAGTCCCGGAGGCTGGGGTAACTATGGCTACACCTTC.

This sequence joins TRBV4-1 and TRBJ2-7, with D perhaps TRBD1 or TRBD2 (7 bases each). Germline-derived CDR1 and CDR2 are MGHRA and YSYEKL. The CDR3 spans 15 residues. The V and J ends lost 4 bases and 4 bases respectively, with 17 bases between them. DNA of the CDR3: TGCGCCAGCAGCCCCGGGAGGACAGGTCGGTACGAGCAGTACTTC. Its translation: CASSPGRTGRYEQYF.

This chain links TRBV29-1 with TRBJ2-2; no clear D. Germline CDR1 and CDR2: SQVTM and ANQGSEA. This CDR3 is 10 amino acids long. The ends were cut back, 2 bases at V and 7 bases at J, with 2 bases in the middle. CDR3 coding DNA: TGCAGCGTTGAAATCGGGGAGCTGTTTTTT. This codes for CSVEIGELFF.

The chain uses TRBV11-1 and TRBJ2-7; TRBD1 agrees at 10 bases. The CDR3 loop spans 17 amino acids. Germline CDR1 SGHAT, CDR2 FQDESV (reference sequence). V dropped 3 bases and J dropped 0; count of bases not matched to a gene: 8. In nucleotides, the CDR3 is TGTGCCAGCAGCTTTTCCGGGACAGGGGTCGGCTCCTACGAGCAGTACTTC. Translating gives CASSFSGTGVGSYEQYF. Full variable domain (rest looked up from reference TRBV11-1 and TRBJ2-7): EAEVAQSPRYKITEKSQAVAFWCDPISGHATLYWYRQILGQGPELLVQFQDESVVDDSQLPKDRFSAERLKGVDSTLKIQPAELGDSAMYLCASSFSGTGVGSYEQYFGPGTRLTVT.

V usage is TRBV13 and J usage is TRBJ2-4; D might be TRBD1 (5 bases). Looked up from germline, CDR1 is PRHDT and CDR2 is FYEKMQ (reference sequence). Trimming pared 1 base from V and 5 bases from J, leaving 6 bases between. CDR3 length: 13 residues. The CDR3 loop is CASSLETENIQYF. The CDR3, as DNA: TGTGCCAGCAGCTTAGAGACAGAAAACATTCAGTACTTC.

The chain joins TRBV7-9 to TRBJ1-1; D unclear. CDR1 is SEHNR and CDR2 is FQNEAQ in the germline V gene (reference sequence). CDR3 length: 12 amino acids. Trimming cost V 6 bases and J 1 base, with 6 bases left between them. In DNA form, the CDR3 reads TGTGCCAGCAGGAAAGAGAACACTGAAGCTTTCTTT. This sequence encodes CASRKENTEAFF.